A single sample is the source of the 23 T cell receptor beta chains below, sequenced in a study of cytomegalovirus exposure and HLA in healthy donors. Generated by immunoSEQ multiplex PCR, the TCRdb table keeps only in-frame clones and is missing some. This table has 70,000 to 85,000 clones, less than 95% appearing once. The sequenced sample was PBMCs. These receptors were obtained from a woman aged 18 to 35 in good health and CMV-seropositive.

The CDR3 protein is CSVLFLGANEKLFF. For the CDR3, the DNA is TGCAGCGTTCTATTTTTGGGAGCTAATGAAAAACTGTTTTTT. J is TRBJ1-4 and V is TRBV29-1; no reliable D call. Germline V CDR1 and CDR2: SQVTM, ANQGSEA. The ends were cut back, 5 bases at V and 3 bases at J, with 13 bases in the middle. The CDR3 is 14 residues long.

The chain carries TRBV6-5 and TRBJ1-5; possibly TRBD1 for D (6 bases). V was pared by 6 bases and J by 6 bases, with 18 bases between. Looked up from germline, CDR1 is MNHEY and CDR2 is SVGAGI. The CDR3 has 15 amino acids. The CDR3 DNA is TGTGCCAGCAGCCAGACAGGTATCAGTAGTCAGCCCCAGCATTTT. Translation gives CASSQTGISSQPQHF.

This chain links TRBV6-5 with TRBJ1-5; TRBD1 matches 7 bases. CDR1 and CDR2 (germline): MNHEY, SVGAGI. CDR3 length: 15 residues. V gave up 7 bases and J gave up 2 bases; unmatched junction bases: 8. The CDR3: CASKERQGGNQPQHF. In DNA form, the CDR3 reads TGTGCCAGCAAGGAGCGACAGGGCGGCAATCAGCCCCAGCATTTT.

This chain joins TRBV7-9 and TRBJ1-3, with a weak D call TRBD1 (5 bases). The V gene lost 1 base and the J gene lost 3 bases, with 13 bases spanning the gap. CDR1 and CDR2 from the germline V gene are SEHNR and FQNEAQ (reference sequence). CDR3 length equals 16 residues. The CDR3 coding sequence is TGTGCCAGCAGCTTAGAGGGGAGGGGTTTTGGAAACACCATATATTTT. It translates to CASSLEGRGFGNTIYF.

This chain uses TRBV7-9 with TRBJ2-1, with TRBD1 as a possible D gene (6 bases). Germline V gives CDR1 SEHNR, CDR2 FQNEAQ (reference sequence). Deletions cut 4 bases from V and 12 bases from J, with 22 bases between. The CDR3 consists of 15 residues. CDR3 nucleotides: TGTGCCAGCAGCTACAACAGGGAACCCTCAATGGGGCAGTTCTTC. This translates into CASSYNREPSMGQFF.

The chain links TRBV6-6 to TRBJ2-7, with 11 bases aligning to TRBD2. V dropped 8 bases and J dropped 3; count of bases not matched to a gene: 6. CDR3 length: 14 amino acids. CDR1 MNHNY and CDR2 SVGAGI come from the germline V gene (reference sequence). CDR3 DNA: TGTGCCAGCCGTAGCCTAGCGGGGGGCTACGAGCAGTACTTC. Translating it yields CASRSLAGGYEQYF.

The chain couples TRBV5-6 to TRBJ2-7; possibly TRBD1 for D (5 bases). The length of the CDR3 is 13 residues. In germline, CDR1 is SGHDT, CDR2 YYEEEE. Trimming took off 2 bases at V and 6 bases at J, with 12 bases between the two ends. CDR3 coding DNA: TGTGCCAGCAGCTTTATAGGGGCCGGCGAGCAGTACTTC. Translated: CASSFIGAGEQYF.

The chain has TRBV4-1 and TRBJ2-7; a possible D gene is TRBD2 (7 bases). Germline loops: CDR1 MGHRA, CDR2 YSYEKL. Deletions cut 0 bases from V and 2 bases from J, with 14 bases between. The CDR3 consists of 16 residues. The CDR3 nucleotides are TGCGCCAGCAGCCAAGATGGGGGGGCAATGACCTACGAGCAGTACTTC. Protein: CASSQDGGAMTYEQYF.

The gene calls are TRBV5-4 and TRBJ2-3; 14 bases line up with TRBD2. The CDR3 totals 16 residues. V trimming: 4 bases; J trimming: 5 bases; junction bases outside the gene matches: 6. Germline V gives CDR1 SGHNT, CDR2 YYREEE (reference sequence). The CDR3 region has the DNA TGTGCCAGCAGCCCCCGACTAGCGGGAGGGATAGATACGCAGTATTTT. Translation: CASSPRLAGGIDTQYF.

The chain uses TRBV7-3 and TRBJ2-3; 7 bases are shared with TRBD2. Unmatched junction bases numbered 7, after V lost 5 bases and J lost 5 bases. CDR3 size: 14 residues. CDR1 is SGHTA, CDR2 FQGTGA, per germline. Written as DNA, the CDR3 is TGTGCCAGCAGCCCGTGGACTAGGGGAGATACGCAGTATTTT. This encodes CASSPWTRGDTQYF.

The V gene is TRBV4-3, the J gene TRBJ1-2, with D possibly TRBD1 on 6 matching bases. CDR3 size: 15 residues. Looked up from germline, CDR1 is LGHNA and CDR2 is YSLEER. Trimming removed 1 base from V and 4 bases from J, with 13 bases in between. The CDR3 bases are TGCGCCAGCAGCCAAGGGACAGTCACCTTCTATGGCTACACCTTC. It encodes CASSQGTVTFYGYTF.

The V gene is TRBV12-5, the J gene TRBJ2-1; 8 bases map to TRBD2. Losses at the gene ends were 2 bases for V and 6 bases for J; bases not matched to a gene: 3. Germline loops: CDR1 LGHNT, CDR2 FRNRAP. The CDR3 loop spans 14 amino acids. DNA for the CDR3: TGTGCTAGTGGTTTGTACGGGGGGGTCAATGAGCAGTTCTTC. Translation gives CASGLYGGVNEQFF.

The rearrangement uses TRBV6-6 and TRBJ1-2, with TRBD1 identical over 10 bases. With 0 bases clipped from V and 5 bases from J, the junction kept 6 bases outside the gene matches. Per germline, CDR1 MNHNY and CDR2 SVGAGI (reference sequence). The CDR3 spans 16 residues. CDR3 bases: TGTGCCAGCAGTTACTCACCGGGACAGGGGATGTATGGCTACACCTTC. This gives the protein CASSYSPGQGMYGYTF.

The rearrangement uses TRBV11-2 and TRBJ1-2; D unclear. The CDR3 contains 12 residues. CDR1 SGHAT and CDR2 FQNNGV come from the germline V gene. With 4 bases removed from V and 8 bases from J, the gap between germline ends came to 11 bases. CDR3 in DNA: TGTGCCAGCAGCTCCTCGGGTTCCGGCTACACCTTC. It is translated as CASSSSGSGYTF.

This chain uses TRBV9 with TRBJ2-7; maybe TRBD1 (6 bases). This CDR3 has 15 amino acids. Trimming cost V 0 bases and J 0 bases, with 10 bases left between them. CDR1 is SGDLS, CDR2 YYNGEE, per germline. The CDR3 here is CASSVEGTISYEQYF. As DNA, the CDR3 is TGTGCCAGCAGCGTAGAAGGGACAATCTCCTACGAGCAGTACTTC.

The V gene is TRBV29-1, the J gene TRBJ1-1; unclear D gene. Trimming took 6 bases from V and 1 from J, leaving 12 bases between them. Germline V gene sequence: CDR1 SQVTM, CDR2 ANQGSEA. The CDR3 is 13 residues long. Here the CDR3 reads CSVWRFPNTEAFF. CDR3 nucleotide sequence: TGCAGCGTCTGGAGGTTCCCGAACACTGAAGCTTTCTTT.

The rearrangement joins TRBV6-5 to TRBJ2-7; 11 bases match TRBD1. J gave up 4 bases and V 6 bases, and 5 bases lay outside the gene matches. Germline CDR1 MNHEY, CDR2 SVGAGI. CDR3 size: 14 residues. This CDR3 is CASSRGQGVYEQYF. CDR3 bases: TGTGCCAGCAGCAGGGGACAGGGGGTATACGAGCAGTACTTC.

The genes are TRBV7-2 and TRBJ1-1, with D possibly being TRBD1 (6 bases). The V gene's germline CDR1 is SGHTA and CDR2 FQGNSA. The CDR3 has 13 residues. Trimming pared 4 bases from V and 3 bases from J, leaving 9 bases between. CDR3: CASSWTAYTEAFF. The CDR3 DNA is TGTGCCAGCAGCTGGACAGCCTACACTGAAGCTTTCTTT.

This clone was recorded once. This chain joins TRBV9 and TRBJ1-6; D call uncertain. V was clipped by 4 bases and J by 7 bases, with 12 bases between them. The CDR3 has 14 amino acids. Germline CDR1 reads SGDLS; CDR2 reads YYNGEE. The CDR3 is CASSPNSENSPLHF. The CDR3 coding sequence is TGTGCCAGCAGCCCCAACTCCGAAAATTCACCCCTCCACTTT.

The rearrangement joins TRBV5-8 to TRBJ1-1, with 7 bases matching TRBD1. Germline V gives CDR1 SGHTS, CDR2 YDEGEE. Trimming at V came to 2 bases and at J to 5 bases, leaving 6 bases not matched to a gene. The CDR3 is made up of 14 amino acids. The CDR3 DNA follows: TGTGCCAGCAGCTTCGGACAGGTCGGGACTGAAGCTTTCTTT. Its translation: CASSFGQVGTEAFF.

This clone was counted once. The rearrangement joins TRBV6-1 to TRBJ1-5; weak D call: TRBD1 (5 bases). Looked up from germline, CDR1 is MNHNS and CDR2 is SASEGT. Trimming took 4 bases from V and 4 from J, leaving 14 bases between them. The CDR3 length is 15 residues. In DNA form, the CDR3 reads TGTGCCAGCAGTGGGATCTCCGACAGTAATCAGCCCCAGCATTTT. It encodes CASSGISDSNQPQHF.

The J gene is TRBJ2-1, the V gene TRBV6-1; no reliable D call. The CDR3 is 14 amino acids. V was shortened by 7 bases and J by 0 bases, with 10 bases between the two germline ends. Germline values: CDR1 MNHNS, CDR2 SASEGT. The CDR3 loop reads CASNLGSSYNEQFF. CDR3 nucleotide sequence: TGTGCCAGCAATCTGGGCAGCTCCTACAATGAGCAGTTCTTC.

This chain links TRBV11-2 with TRBJ1-6; tentatively, D is TRBD1 (5 bases). Germline lookup yields CDR1 SGHAT and CDR2 FQNNGV. Trimming cost V 5 bases and J 10 bases, with 18 bases left between them. CDR3 length equals 15 residues. Here the CDR3 reads CASSLGGRVGSPLHF. CDR3 bases: TGTGCCAGCAGCCTTGGGGGGAGGGTCGGATCACCCCTCCACTTT.